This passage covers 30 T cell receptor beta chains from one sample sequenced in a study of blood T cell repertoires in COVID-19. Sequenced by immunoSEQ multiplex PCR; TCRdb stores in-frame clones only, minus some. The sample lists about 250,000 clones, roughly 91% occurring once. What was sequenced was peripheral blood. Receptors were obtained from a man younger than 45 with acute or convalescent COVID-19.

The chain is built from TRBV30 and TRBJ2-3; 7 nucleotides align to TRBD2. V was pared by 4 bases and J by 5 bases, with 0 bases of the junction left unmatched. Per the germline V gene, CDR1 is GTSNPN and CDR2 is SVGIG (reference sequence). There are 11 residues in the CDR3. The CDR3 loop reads CAWTGGDTQYF. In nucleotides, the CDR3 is TGTGCCTGGACGGGGGGAGATACGCAGTATTTT. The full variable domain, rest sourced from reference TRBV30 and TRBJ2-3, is SQTIHQWPATLVQPVGSPLSLECTVEGTSNPNLYWYRQAAGRGLQLLFYSVGIGQISSEVPQNLSASRPQDRQFILSSKKLLLSDSGFYLCAWTGGDTQYFGPGTRLTVL.

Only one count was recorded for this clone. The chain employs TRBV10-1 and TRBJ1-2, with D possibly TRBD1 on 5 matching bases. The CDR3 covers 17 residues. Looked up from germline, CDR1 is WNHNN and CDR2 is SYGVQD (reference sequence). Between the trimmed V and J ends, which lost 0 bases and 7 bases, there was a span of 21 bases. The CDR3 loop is CASSESRPSPAGVGYTF. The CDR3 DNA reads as TGCGCCAGCAGTGAGTCGAGACCCTCCCCAGCGGGGGTTGGCTACACCTTC.

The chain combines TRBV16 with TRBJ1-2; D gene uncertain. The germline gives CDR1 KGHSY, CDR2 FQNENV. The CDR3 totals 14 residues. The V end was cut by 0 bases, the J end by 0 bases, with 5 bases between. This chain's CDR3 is CASSQSPANYGYTF. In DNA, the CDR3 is TGTGCCAGCAGCCAATCCCCCGCTAACTATGGCTACACCTTC.

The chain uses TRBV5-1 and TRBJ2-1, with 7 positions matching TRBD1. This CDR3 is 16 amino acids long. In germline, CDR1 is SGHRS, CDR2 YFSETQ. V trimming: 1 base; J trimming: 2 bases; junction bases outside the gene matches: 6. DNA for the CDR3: TGCGCCAGCAGCTTGTTAGGGGGCAAAGCCTACAATGAGCAGTTCTTC. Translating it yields CASSLLGGKAYNEQFF.

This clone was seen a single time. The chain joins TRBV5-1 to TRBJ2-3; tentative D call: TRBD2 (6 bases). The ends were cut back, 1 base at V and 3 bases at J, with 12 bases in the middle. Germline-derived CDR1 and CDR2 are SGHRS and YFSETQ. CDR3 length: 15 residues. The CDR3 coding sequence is TGCGCCAGCAGCTTGAGTAGGCGGGGAACAGATACGCAGTATTTT. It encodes CASSLSRRGTDTQYF.

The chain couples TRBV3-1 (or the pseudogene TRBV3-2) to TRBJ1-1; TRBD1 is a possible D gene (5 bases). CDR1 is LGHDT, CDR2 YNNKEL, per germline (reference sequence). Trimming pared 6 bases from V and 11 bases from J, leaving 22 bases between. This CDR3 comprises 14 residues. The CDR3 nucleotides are TGTGCCAGCAGACAGGAGGGAGGGACCCCTGCCGCTTTCTTT. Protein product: CASRQEGGTPAAFF.

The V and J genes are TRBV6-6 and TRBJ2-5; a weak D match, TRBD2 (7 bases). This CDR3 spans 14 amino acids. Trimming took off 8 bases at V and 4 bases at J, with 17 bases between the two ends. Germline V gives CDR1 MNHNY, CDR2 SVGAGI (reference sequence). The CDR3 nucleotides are TGTGCCAGCTTCCAATTCGGGGGGCGAGAGACCCAGTACTTC. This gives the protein CASFQFGGRETQYF.

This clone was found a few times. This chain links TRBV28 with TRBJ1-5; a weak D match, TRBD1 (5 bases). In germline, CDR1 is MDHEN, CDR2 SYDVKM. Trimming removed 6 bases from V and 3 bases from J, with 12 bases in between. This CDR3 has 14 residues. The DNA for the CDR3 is TGTGCCAGCAGACGGGGGACTCCCAATCAGCCCCAGCATTTT. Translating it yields CASRRGTPNQPQHF.

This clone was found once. CDR3 loop: CASSFRTGRNSPLHF. The CDR3 DNA follows: TGTGCCAGCAGTTTTCGGACAGGGAGGAATTCACCCCTCCACTTT. V is TRBV27 and J is TRBJ1-6; 8 nucleotides align to TRBD1. The CDR3 has 15 residues. Per the germline V gene, CDR1 is MNHEY and CDR2 is SMNVEV (reference sequence). Trimming cost V 3 bases and J 7 bases; bases outside gene matches: 5.

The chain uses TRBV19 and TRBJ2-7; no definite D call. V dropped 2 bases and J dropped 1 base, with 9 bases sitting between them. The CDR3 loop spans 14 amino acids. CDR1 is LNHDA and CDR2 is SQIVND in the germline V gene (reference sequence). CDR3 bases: TGTGCCAGTAGTATATATGCTAGATCCTACGAGCAGTACTTC. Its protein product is CASSIYARSYEQYF.

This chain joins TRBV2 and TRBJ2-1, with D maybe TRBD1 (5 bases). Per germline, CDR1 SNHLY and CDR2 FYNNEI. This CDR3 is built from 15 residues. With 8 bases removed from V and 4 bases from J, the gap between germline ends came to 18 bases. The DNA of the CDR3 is TGTGCCAGCGCGGACCCTACAGGCCCTTACAATGAGCAGTTCTTC. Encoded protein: CASADPTGPYNEQFF.

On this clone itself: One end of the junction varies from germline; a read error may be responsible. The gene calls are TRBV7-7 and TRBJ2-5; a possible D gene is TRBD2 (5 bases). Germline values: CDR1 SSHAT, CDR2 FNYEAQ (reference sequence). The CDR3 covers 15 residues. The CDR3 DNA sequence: TGTGCTAGCAGCTTAGTCAGGAGGTACCAAGAGACCCAGTACTTC. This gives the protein CASSLVRRYQETQYF.

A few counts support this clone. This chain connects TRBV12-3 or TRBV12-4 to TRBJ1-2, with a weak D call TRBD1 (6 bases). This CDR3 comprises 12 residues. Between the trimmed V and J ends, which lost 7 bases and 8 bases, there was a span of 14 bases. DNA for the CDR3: TGTGCCAGCAAATTCGGGGGGCAAGGCTACACCTTC. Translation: CASKFGGQGYTF.

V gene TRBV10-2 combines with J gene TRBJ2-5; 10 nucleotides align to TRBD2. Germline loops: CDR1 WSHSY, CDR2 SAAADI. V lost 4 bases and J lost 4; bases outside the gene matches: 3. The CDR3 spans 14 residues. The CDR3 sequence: CASSASSGGETQYF. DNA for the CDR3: TGCGCCAGCAGTGCGTCTAGCGGGGGAGAGACCCAGTACTTC.

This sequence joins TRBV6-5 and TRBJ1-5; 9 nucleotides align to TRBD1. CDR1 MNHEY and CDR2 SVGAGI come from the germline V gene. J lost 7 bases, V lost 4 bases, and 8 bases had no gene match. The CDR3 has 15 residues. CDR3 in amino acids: CASSLTGGMRQPQHF. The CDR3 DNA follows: TGTGCCAGCAGTTTAACAGGGGGCATGAGGCAGCCCCAGCATTTT.

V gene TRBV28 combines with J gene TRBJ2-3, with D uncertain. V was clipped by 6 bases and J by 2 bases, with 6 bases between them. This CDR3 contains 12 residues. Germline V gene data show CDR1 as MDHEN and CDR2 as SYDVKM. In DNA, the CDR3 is TGTGCCAGCAGCATCCCCACAGATACGCAGTATTTT. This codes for CASSIPTDTQYF.

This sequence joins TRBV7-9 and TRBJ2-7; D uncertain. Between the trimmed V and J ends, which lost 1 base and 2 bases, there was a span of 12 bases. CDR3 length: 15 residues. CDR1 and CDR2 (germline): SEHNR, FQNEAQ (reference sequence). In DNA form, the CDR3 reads TGTGCCAGCAGCTTAGGGGCAGGCTTTGCCTACGAGCAGTACTTC. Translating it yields CASSLGAGFAYEQYF.

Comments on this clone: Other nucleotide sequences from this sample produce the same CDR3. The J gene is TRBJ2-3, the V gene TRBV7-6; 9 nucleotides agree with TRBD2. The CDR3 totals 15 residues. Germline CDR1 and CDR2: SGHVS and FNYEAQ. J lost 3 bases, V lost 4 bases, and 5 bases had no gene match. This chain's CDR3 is CASSSSRGGTDTQYF. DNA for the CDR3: TGTGCCAGCAGCTCGTCGCGGGGGGGTACAGATACGCAGTATTTT. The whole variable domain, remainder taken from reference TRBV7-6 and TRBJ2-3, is GAGVSQSPRYKVTKRGQDVALRCDPISGHVSLYWYRQALGQGPEFLTYFNYEAQQDKSGLPNDRFSAERPEGSISTLTIQRTEQRDSAMYRCASSSSRGGTDTQYFGPGTRLTVL.

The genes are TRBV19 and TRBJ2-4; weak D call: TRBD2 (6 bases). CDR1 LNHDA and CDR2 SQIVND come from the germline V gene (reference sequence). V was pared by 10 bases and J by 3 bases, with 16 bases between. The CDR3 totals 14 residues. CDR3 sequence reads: CATQGGVGKNIQYF. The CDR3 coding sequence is TGTGCCACTCAAGGAGGGGTTGGCAAAAACATTCAGTACTTC.

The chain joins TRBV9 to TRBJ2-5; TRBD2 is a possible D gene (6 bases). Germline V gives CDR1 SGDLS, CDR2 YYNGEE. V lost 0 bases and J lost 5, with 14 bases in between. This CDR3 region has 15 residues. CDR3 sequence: CASSVGGGKGETQYF. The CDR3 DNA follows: TGTGCCAGCAGCGTAGGTGGGGGGAAGGGGGAGACCCAGTACTTC.

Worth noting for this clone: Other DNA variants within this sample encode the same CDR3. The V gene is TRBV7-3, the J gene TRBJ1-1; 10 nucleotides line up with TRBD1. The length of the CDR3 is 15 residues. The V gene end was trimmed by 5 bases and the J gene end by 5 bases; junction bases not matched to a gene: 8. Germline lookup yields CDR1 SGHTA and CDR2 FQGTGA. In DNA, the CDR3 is TGTGCCAGCAGCGGGACAGGGGCGGGGGTGACTGAAGCTTTCTTT. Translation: CASSGTGAGVTEAFF. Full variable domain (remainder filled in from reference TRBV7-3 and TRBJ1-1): GAGVSQTPSNKVTEKGKYVELRCDPISGHTALYWYRQSLGQGPEFLIYFQGTGAADDSGLPNDRFFAVRPEGSVSTLKIQRTERGDSAVYLCASSGTGAGVTEAFFGQGTRLTVV.

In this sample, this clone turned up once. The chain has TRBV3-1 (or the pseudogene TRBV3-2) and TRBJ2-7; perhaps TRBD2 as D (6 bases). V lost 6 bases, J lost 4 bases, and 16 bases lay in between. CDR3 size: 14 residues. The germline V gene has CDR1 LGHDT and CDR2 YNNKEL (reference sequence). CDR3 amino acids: CASSNGWRGYEQYF. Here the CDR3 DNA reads TGTGCCAGCAGTAACGGGTGGAGGGGTTACGAGCAGTACTTC.

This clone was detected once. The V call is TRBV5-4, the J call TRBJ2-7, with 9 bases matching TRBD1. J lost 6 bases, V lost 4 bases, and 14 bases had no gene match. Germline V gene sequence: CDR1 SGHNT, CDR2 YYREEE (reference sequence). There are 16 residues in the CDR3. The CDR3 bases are TGTGCCAGCAGCAACTCCCCGGGACAGGGATATGGCGAGCAGTACTTC. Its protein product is CASSNSPGQGYGEQYF.

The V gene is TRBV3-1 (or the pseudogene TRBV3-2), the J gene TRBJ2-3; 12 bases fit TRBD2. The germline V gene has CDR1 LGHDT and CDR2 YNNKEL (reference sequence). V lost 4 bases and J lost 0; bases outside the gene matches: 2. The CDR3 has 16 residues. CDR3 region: CASSPGLAGSTDTQYF. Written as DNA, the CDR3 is TGTGCCAGCAGCCCCGGACTAGCGGGGAGCACAGATACGCAGTATTTT.

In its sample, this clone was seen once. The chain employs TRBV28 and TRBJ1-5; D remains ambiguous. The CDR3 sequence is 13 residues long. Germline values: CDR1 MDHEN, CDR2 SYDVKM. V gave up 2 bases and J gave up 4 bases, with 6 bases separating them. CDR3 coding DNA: TGTGCCAGCAGTTTAGTATCGAATCAGCCCCAGCATTTT. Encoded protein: CASSLVSNQPQHF.

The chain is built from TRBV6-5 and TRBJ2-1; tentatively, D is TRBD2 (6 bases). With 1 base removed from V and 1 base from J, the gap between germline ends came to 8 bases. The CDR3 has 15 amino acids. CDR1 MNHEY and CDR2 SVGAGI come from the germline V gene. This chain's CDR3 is CASSYFSGSYNEQFF. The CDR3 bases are TGTGCCAGCAGTTACTTCAGCGGGTCCTACAATGAGCAGTTCTTC.

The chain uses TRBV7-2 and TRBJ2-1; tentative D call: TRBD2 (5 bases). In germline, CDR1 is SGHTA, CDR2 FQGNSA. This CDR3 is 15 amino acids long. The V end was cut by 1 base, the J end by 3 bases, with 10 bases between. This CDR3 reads CASSLGDYRYNEQFF. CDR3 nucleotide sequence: TGTGCCAGCAGCTTAGGAGACTACCGCTACAATGAGCAGTTCTTC.

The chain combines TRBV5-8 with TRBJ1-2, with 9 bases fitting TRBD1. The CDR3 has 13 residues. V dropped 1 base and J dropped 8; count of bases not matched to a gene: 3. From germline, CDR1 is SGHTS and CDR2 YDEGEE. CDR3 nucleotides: TGTGCCAGCAGCTTGAGGACAGGGGTCGGCTACACCTTC. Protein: CASSLRTGVGYTF.

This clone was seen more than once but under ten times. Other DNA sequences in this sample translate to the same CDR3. The DNA of the CDR3 is TGTGCCAGTAGTATACAGGGGGCTAATTCACCCCTCCACTTT. Amino acid sequence: CASSIQGANSPLHF. The chain recombines TRBV19 with TRBJ1-6; 8 nucleotides line up with TRBD1. After removal of 2 bases from V and 6 bases from J, the junction contained 0 bases not matched to a gene. Germline CDR1 is LNHDA and CDR2 is SQIVND (reference sequence). This CDR3 has 14 amino acids.

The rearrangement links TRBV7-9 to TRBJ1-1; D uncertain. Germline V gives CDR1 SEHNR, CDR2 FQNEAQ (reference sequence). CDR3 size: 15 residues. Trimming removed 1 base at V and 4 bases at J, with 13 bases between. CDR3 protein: CASSLETAQATEAFF. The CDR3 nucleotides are TGTGCCAGCAGCTTAGAGACGGCCCAGGCCACTGAAGCTTTCTTT. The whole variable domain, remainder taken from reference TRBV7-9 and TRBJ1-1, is DTGVSQNPRHKITKRGQNVTFRCDPISEHNRLYWYRQTLGQGPEFLTYFQNEAQLEKSRLLSDRFSAERPKGSFSTLEIQRTEQGDSAMYLCASSLETAQATEAFFGQGTRLTVV.